This T cell receptor beta chain appears in the sequencing data of a study of blood T cell repertoires in COVID-19. Across the whole study: Sites across the United States, Italy and Spain contributed samples from acute and convalescent COVID-19. T cells, B-cell-depleted T cells, or PBMCs provided the cDNA or gDNA that served as material.

Original analysis: Nucleated cell number was recorded as an estimate derived from reference gene primer amplification. Sequenced by immunoSEQ multiplex PCR; TCRdb stores in-frame clones only, minus some. V and J calls and clone size follow that table, whereas D and trimming were derived from the DNA. The table shows some 120,000 clones, with approximately 82% occurring only once. V shed 5 bases and J 0 bases; nucleotides not matched to a gene: 5. CDR1 is MNHEY, CDR2 SMNVEV, per germline (reference sequence). This CDR3 comprises 15 residues. This TCR came from a man at least 80 years old with active or convalescent COVID-19. The rearrangement links TRBV27 to TRBJ2-7; 9 bases fit TRBD2. The sequenced sample was peripheral blood. CDR3 DNA sequence: TGTGCCAGCAGTCGGCTAGCGGGGTACTCCTACGAGCAGTACTTC. Translated, it gives CASSRLAGYSYEQYF.